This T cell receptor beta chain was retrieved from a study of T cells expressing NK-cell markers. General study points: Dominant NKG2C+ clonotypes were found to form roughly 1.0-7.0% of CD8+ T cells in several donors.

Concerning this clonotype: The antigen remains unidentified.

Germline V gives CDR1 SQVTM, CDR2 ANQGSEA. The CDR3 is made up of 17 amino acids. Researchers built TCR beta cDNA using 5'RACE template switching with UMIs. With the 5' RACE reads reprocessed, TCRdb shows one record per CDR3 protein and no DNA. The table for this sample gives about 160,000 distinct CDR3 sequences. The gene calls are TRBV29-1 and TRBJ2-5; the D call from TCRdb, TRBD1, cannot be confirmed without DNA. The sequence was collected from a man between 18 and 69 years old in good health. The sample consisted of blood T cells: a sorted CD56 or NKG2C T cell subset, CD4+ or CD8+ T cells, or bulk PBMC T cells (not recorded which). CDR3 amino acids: CSVELGRGEDFQETQYF.